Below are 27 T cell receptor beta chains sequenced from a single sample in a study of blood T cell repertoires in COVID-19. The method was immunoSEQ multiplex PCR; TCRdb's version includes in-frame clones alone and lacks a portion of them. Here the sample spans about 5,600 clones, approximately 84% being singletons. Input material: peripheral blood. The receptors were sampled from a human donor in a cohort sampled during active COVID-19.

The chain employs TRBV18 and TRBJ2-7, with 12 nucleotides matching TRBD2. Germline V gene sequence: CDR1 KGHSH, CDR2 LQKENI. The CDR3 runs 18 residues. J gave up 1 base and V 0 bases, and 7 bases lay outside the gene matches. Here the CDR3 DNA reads TGTGCCAGCTCACCACCGAGGGCTAGCGGGAGGGCTTCCTACGAGCAGTACTTC. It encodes CASSPPRASGRASYEQYF.

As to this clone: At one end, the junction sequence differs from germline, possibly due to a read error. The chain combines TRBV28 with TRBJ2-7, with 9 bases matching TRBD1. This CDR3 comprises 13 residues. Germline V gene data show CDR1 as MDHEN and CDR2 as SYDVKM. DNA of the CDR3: TGTGCCGGCAGGGGGACAGGGATGAGCGAGCAGTACTTC. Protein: CAGRGTGMSEQYF.

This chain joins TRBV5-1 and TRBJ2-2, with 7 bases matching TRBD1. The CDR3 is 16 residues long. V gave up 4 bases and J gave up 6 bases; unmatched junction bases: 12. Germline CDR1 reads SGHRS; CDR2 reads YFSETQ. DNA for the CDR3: TGCGCCAGCAGCCCCCCGGCAGGGGGTATCTCCGGGGAGCTGTTTTTT. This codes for CASSPPAGGISGELFF.

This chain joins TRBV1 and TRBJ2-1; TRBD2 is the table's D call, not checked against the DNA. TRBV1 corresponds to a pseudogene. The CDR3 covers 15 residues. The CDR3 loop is CTSSPGLADYNEQFF. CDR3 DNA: TGCACCAGCAGCCCCGGACTAGCGGATTACAATGAGCAGTTCTTC.

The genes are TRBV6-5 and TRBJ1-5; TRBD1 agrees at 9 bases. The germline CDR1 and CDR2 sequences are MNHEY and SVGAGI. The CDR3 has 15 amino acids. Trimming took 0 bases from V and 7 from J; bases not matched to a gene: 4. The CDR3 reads CASSYSRTGVQPQHF. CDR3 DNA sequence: TGTGCCAGCAGTTACTCCCGGACAGGGGTGCAGCCCCAGCATTTT.

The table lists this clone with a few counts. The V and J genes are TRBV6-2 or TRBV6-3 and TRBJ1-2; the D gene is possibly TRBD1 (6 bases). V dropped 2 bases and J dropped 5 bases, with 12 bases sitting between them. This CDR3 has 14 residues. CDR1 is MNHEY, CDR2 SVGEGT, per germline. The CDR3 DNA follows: TGTGCCAGCAGTTACGCGGGGGCGGTATATGGCTACACCTTC. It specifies CASSYAGAVYGYTF.

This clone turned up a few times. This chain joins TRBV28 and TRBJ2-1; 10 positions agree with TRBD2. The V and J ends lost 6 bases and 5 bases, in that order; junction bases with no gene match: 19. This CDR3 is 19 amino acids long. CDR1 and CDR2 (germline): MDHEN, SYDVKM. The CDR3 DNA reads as TGTGCCAGCAGGCCCCCAGCGGGAGGGCCTTTCGGCTGGGACAATGAGCAGTTCTTC. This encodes CASRPPAGGPFGWDNEQFF. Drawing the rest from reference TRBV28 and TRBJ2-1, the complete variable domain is DVKVTQSSRYLVKRTGEKVFLECVQDMDHENMFWYRQDPGLGLRLIYFSYDVKMKEKGDIPEGYSVSREKKERFSLILESASTNQTSMYLCASRPPAGGPFGWDNEQFFGPGTRLTVL.

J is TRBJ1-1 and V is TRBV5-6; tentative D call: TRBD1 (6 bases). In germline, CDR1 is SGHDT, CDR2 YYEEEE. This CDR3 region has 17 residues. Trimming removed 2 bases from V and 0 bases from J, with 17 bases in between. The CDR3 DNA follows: TGTGCCAGCAGCTTTGGGGGGGCTGGATACATGAACACTGAAGCTTTCTTT. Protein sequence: CASSFGGAGYMNTEAFF. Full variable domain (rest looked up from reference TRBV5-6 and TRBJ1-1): DAGVTQSPTHLIKTRGQQVTLRCSPKSGHDTVSWYQQALGQGPQFIFQYYEEEERQRGNFPDRFSGHQFPNYSSELNVNALLLGDSALYLCASSFGGAGYMNTEAFFGQGTRLTVV.

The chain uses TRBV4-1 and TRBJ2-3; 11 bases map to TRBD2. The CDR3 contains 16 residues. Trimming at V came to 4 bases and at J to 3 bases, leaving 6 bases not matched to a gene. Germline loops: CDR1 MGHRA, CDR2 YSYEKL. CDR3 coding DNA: TGCGCCAGCAGCCCCCTGACTAGCGGGAAGACAGATACGCAGTATTTT. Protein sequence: CASSPLTSGKTDTQYF.

The chain's CDR3 is CASSYLNRDGDEQFF. The CDR3 coding sequence is TGTGCCAGCAGTTACTTAAACAGGGATGGCGATGAGCAGTTCTTC. The chain combines TRBV6-5 with TRBJ2-1; TRBD1 is a possible D gene (6 bases). The CDR3 consists of 15 residues. V lost 1 base and J 8 bases, leaving 15 bases between the germline ends. The germline V gene encodes CDR1 MNHEY and CDR2 SVGAGI.

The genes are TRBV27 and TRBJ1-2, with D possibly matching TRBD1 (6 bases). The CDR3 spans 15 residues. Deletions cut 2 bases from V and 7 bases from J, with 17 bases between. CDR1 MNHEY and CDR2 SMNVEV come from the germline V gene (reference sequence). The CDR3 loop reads CASSLDFNGGFGYTF. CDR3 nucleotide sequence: TGTGCCAGCAGTTTAGACTTTAATGGGGGCTTTGGCTACACCTTC.

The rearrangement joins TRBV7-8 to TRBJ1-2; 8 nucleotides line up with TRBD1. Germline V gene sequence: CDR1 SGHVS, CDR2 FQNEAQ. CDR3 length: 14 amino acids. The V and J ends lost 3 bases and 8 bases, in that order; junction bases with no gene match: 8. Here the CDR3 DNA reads TGTGCCAGCAGCTTGGGACAGGCGATCGGAGGCTACACCTTC. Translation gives CASSLGQAIGGYTF.

The CDR3 DNA reads as TGCGCCAGCAGGCCGGGGGGTTCGGGCAATGAGCAGTTCTTC. Encoded protein: CASRPGGSGNEQFF. The J gene is TRBJ2-1, the V gene TRBV10-1; 7 bases are shared with TRBD2. V gave up 6 bases and J gave up 6 bases; unmatched junction bases: 8. CDR1 and CDR2 from the germline V gene are WNHNN and SYGVQD (reference sequence). This CDR3 is built from 14 residues.

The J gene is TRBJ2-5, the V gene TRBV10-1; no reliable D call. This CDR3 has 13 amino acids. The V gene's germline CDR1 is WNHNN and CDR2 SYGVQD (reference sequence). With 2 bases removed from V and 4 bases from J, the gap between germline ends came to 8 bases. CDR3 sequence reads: CASSEVLGETQYF. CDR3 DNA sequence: TGCGCCAGCAGTGAGGTCCTAGGAGAGACCCAGTACTTC.

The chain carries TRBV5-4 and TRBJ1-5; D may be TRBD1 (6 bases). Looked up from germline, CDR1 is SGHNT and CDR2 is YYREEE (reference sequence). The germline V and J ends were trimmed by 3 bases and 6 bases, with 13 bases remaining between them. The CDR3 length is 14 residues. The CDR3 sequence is CASSWVYRAQPQHF. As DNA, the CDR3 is TGTGCCAGCAGCTGGGTGTACAGGGCTCAGCCCCAGCATTTT.

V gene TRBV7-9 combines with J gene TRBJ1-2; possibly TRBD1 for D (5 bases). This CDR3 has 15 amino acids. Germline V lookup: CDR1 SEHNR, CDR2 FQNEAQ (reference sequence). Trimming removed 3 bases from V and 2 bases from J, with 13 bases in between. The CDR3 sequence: CASSLEGGANYGYTF. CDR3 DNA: TGTGCCAGCAGCTTGGAGGGTGGGGCGAACTATGGCTACACCTTC. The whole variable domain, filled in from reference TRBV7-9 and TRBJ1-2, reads DTGVSQNPRHKITKRGQNVTFRCDPISEHNRLYWYRQTLGQGPEFLTYFQNEAQLEKSRLLSDRFSAERPKGSFSTLEIQRTEQGDSAMYLCASSLEGGANYGYTFGSGTRLTVV.

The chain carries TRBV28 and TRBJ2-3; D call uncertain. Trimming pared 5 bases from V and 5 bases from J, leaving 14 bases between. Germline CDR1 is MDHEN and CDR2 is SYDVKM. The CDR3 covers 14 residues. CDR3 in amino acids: CASSSSPWIDTQYF. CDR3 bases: TGTGCCAGCAGTAGTAGCCCCTGGATAGATACGCAGTATTTT.

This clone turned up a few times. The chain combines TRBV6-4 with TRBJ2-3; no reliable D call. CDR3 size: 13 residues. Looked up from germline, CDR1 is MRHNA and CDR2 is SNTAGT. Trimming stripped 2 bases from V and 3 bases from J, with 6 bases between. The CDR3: CASSDLETDTQYF. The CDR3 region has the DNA TGTGCCAGCAGTGACCTAGAAACAGATACGCAGTATTTT.

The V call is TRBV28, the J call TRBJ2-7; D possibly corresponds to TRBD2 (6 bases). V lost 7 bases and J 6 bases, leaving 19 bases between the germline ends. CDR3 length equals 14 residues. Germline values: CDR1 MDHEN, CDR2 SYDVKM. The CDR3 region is CASTPDGRIGEQYF. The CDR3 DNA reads TGTGCCAGCACCCCCGACGGGAGAATTGGCGAGCAGTACTTC.

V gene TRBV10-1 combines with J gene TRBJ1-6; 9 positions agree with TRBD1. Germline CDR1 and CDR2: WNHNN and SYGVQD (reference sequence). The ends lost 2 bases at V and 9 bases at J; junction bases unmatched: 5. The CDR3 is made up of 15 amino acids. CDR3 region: CASSEDRTGVSPLHF. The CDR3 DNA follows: TGCGCCAGCAGTGAGGACAGGACAGGGGTTTCACCCCTCCACTTT.

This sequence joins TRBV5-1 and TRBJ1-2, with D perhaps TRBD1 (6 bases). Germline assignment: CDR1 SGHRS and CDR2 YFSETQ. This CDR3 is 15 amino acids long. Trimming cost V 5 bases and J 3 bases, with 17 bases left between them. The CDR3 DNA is TGCGCCAGCAGATACCGAGACAGGAGTGACTATGGCTACACCTTC. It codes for CASRYRDRSDYGYTF.

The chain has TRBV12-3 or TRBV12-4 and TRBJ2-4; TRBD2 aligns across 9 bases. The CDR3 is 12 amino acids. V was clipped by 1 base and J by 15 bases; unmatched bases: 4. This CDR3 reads CASSLGLAGAYF. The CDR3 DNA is TGTGCCAGCAGTTTAGGATTAGCGGGAGCGTACTTC.

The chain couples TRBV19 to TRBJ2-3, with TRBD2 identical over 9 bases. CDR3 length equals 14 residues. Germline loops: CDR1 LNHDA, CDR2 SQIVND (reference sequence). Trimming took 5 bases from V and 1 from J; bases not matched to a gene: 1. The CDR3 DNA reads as TGTGCCAGTAGTTTAGCGGGGGGCACAGATACGCAGTATTTT. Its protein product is CASSLAGGTDTQYF.

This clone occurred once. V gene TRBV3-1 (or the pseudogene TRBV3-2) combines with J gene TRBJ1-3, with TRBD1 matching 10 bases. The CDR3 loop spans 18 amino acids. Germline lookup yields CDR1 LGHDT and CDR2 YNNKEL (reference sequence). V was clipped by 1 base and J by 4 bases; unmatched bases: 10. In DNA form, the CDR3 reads TGTGCCAGCAGCCAAGGTACAAGGACAGGGGGACGAGGAAACACCATATATTTT. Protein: CASSQGTRTGGRGNTIYF.

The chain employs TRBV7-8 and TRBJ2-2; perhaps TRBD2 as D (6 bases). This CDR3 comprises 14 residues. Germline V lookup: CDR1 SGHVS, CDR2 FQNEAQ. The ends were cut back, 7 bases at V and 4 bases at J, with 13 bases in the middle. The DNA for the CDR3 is TGTGCCAGCACCGGGAGTGGGTTCACCGGGGAGCTGTTTTTT. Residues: CASTGSGFTGELFF.

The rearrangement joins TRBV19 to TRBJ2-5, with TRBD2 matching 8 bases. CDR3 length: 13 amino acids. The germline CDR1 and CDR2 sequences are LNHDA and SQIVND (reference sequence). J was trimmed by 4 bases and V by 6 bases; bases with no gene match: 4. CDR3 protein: CASRVAGSETQYF. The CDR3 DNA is TGTGCCAGTAGGGTAGCGGGATCAGAGACCCAGTACTTC. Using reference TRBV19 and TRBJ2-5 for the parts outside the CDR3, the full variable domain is DGGITQSPKYLFRKEGQNVTLSCEQNLNHDAMYWYRQDPGQGLRLIYYSQIVNDFQKGDIAEGYSVSREKKESFPLTVTSAQKNPTAFYLCASRVAGSETQYFGPGTRLLVL.

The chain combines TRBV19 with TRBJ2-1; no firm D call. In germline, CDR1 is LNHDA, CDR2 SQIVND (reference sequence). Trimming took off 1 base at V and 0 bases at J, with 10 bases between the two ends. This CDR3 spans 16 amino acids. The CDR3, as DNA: TGTGCCAGTAGTATAGGCCTATCAAGCTCCTACAATGAGCAGTTCTTC. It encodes CASSIGLSSSYNEQFF.